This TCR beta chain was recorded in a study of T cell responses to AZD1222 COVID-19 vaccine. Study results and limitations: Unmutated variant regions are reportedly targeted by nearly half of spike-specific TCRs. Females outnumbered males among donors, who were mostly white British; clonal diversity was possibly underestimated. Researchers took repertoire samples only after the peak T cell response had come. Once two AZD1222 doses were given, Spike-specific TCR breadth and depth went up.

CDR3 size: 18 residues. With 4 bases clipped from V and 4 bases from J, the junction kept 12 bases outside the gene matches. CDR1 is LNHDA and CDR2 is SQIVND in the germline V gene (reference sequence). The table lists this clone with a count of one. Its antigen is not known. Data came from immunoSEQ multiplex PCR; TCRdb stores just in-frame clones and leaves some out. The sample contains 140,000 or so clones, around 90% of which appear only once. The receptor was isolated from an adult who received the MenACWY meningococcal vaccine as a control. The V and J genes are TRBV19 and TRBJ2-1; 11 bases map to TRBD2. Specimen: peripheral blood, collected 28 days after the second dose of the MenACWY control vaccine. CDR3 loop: CASSRLSGGAPSYNEQFF. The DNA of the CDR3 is TGTGCCAGTAGTAGACTTAGCGGGGGGGCCCCATCATACAATGAGCAGTTCTTC.